These T cell receptor beta chains were read from a single sample in a study of blood T cell repertoires in COVID-19. Generated by immunoSEQ multiplex PCR, the TCRdb table keeps only in-frame clones and is missing some. The sample shows about 200,000 clones, about 82% of them seen only once. Material: PBMCs or T cells enriched from blood (not recorded which). The source of these receptors is a man aged 35 to 55 with acute COVID-19. The conserved cysteine and the conserved F or W are not part of the CDR3 here.

V,J,CDR3
TRBV5-8,TRBJ1-2,ASSLDRGHGYT
TRBV28,TRBJ2-3,ASIPPAGNPDTQY
TRBV7-9,TRBJ1-6,ASSLAQVDGPLH
TRBV19,TRBJ1-3,ASSDSRTGDSGNTIY
TRBV7-9,TRBJ1-1,ASSPKASRGHTEAF
TRBV2,TRBJ1-6,ASSSRQGPSPLH
TRBV2,TRBJ2-1,ASSEASSGISEQF
TRBV15,TRBJ1-1,ATSRGQANTEAF
TRBV6-5,TRBJ2-7,ASRLSGGGRYEQY
TRBV7-2,TRBJ1-2,ASSLEWLGYT
TRBV3-1/TRBV3-2,TRBJ2-7,ASSQGLGYSVYEQY
TRBV5-1,TRBJ2-2,ASSLGTGRGELF
TRBV30,TRBJ2-5,ARGNQETQY
TRBV11-2,TRBJ2-2,ASSAKLAGGPSWELF
TRBV30,TRBJ2-5,AWLLAGGRKTQY
TRBV29-1,TRBJ2-5,STPDRGRGETQY
TRBV9,TRBJ1-5,ASSVAVGEDQPQH
TRBV28,TRBJ2-2,ASSSRRTGGELF
TRBV7-3,TRBJ2-1,ASSLTSSSDEQF
TRBV4-1,TRBJ2-1,ASRPGGFYNEQF
TRBV2,TRBJ1-5,ASRAGLNQPQH
TRBV19,TRBJ2-1,ATKLAWSSYNEQF
TRBV28,TRBJ2-7,ASTTTSYEQY
TRBV11-3,TRBJ2-7,ASSLGRGHEQY
TRBV12-3/TRBV12-4,TRBJ1-2,ASSLTSNYGYT
TRBV9,TRBJ2-7,ASSVTSGLSYEQY
TRBV28,TRBJ1-6,ASSLWDRDNSPLH
TRBV6-5,TRBJ1-2,ASSSRASLGYT
TRBV7-8,TRBJ1-4,ASSGEQGFGEKLF
TRBV21-1,TRBJ1-1,ASSRGGLASGAF
TRBV2,TRBJ2-5,ASSEYASGRETQY
TRBV19,TRBJ1-5,ASSILGGLNQPQH
TRBV7-8,TRBJ2-5,ASSLEVGSQETQY